This is a list of T cell receptor beta chains from one sample in a study of blood T cell repertoires in COVID-19. Some clones are missing from TCRdb's copy, which holds only in-frame ones; the method was immunoSEQ multiplex PCR. The sample lists some 430,000 clones, roughly 91% occurring once. The sample was PBMCs or T cells enriched from blood (not recorded which). These receptors were collected from a man aged 18 to 29 who had recovered from COVID-19. Each CDR3 is given with its conserved first and last residue. The D gene is left open where the match is weak. Not every row has a clone size; where given, it reads once, few, many or a size class.

V gene,clone size,D gene,J gene,CDR3 protein,CDR3 DNA
TRBV15,NA,NA,TRBJ2-6,CATSRDAGLKGSGANVLTF,TGTGCCACCAGCAGAGATGCGGGATTGAAGGGGTCTGGGGCCAACGTCCTGACTTTC
TRBV4-1,NA,TRBD1,TRBJ2-1,CASSARTGGTYNEQFF,TGCGCCAGCAGCGCGCGGACAGGGGGAACCTACAATGAGCAGTTCTTC
TRBV7-9,NA,TRBD1,TRBJ1-4,CASSSRDRGREKLFF,TGTGCCAGCAGCTCCAGGGACAGGGGGAGGGAAAAACTGTTTTTT
TRBV11-3,NA,TRBD1,TRBJ1-1,CASSARTGSRNTEAFF,TGTGCCAGCAGCGCCCGGACAGGGTCGCGGAACACTGAAGCTTTCTTT
TRBV10-3,NA,TRBD1,TRBJ2-5,CAISELRGHEETQYF,TGTGCCATCAGTGAACTCAGGGGGCATGAAGAGACCCAGTACTTC
TRBV10-3,NA,NA,TRBJ1-3,CASVGRGTGNTIYF,TGTGCCAGCGTGGGCCGAGGGACTGGAAACACCATATATTTT
TRBV27,NA,NA,TRBJ1-6,CASSPINSPLHF,TGTGCCAGCAGTCCTATAAATTCACCCCTCCACTTT
TRBV9,NA,TRBD1,TRBJ1-2,CASSPRDSYGYTF,TGTGCCAGCAGCCCTCGGGACAGCTATGGCTACACCTTC
TRBV5-8,NA,TRBD2,TRBJ2-1,CASSLVRTSGGDEQFF,TGTGCCAGCAGCTTGGTTCGGACTAGCGGGGGCGATGAGCAGTTCTTC
TRBV30,NA,NA,TRBJ1-1,CAWSLDPGGGLLPEAFF,TGTGCCTGGTCGTTGGACCCGGGAGGGGGTTTGCTTCCTGAAGCTTTCTTT
TRBV28,NA,NA,TRBJ1-5,CASRYRVGNQPQHF,TGTGCCAGCAGGTACAGGGTGGGCAATCAGCCCCAGCATTTT
TRBV19,NA,NA,TRBJ1-5,CASSRPGKGQPQHF,TGTGCCAGTAGTCGTCCAGGGAAGGGACAGCCCCAGCATTTT
TRBV5-6,few,TRBD1,TRBJ1-3,CASSPDRGFHGNTIYF,TGTGCCAGCAGCCCGGACAGGGGGTTTCATGGAAACACCATATATTTT
TRBV5-1,NA,NA,TRBJ1-6,CASSLKAQNYRDNSPLHF,TGCGCCAGCAGCTTAAAAGCCCAAAATTACAGGGATAATTCACCCCTCCACTTT
TRBV28,NA,TRBD1,TRBJ1-6,CASSLEPGQRNSPLHF,TGTGCCAGCAGTTTGGAGCCGGGACAGAGGAATTCACCCCTCCACTTT
TRBV27,few,NA,TRBJ2-7,CASSFNGYEQYF,TGTGCCAGCAGTTTTAACGGCTACGAGCAGTACTTC
TRBV5-4,NA,NA,TRBJ1-1,CASSWQLQNTEAFF,TGTGCCAGCAGCTGGCAGTTACAGAACACTGAAGCTTTCTTT
TRBV10-2,once,TRBD2,TRBJ2-3,CASSGLAGTDTQYF,TGCGCCAGCAGTGGACTAGCGGGCACAGATACGCAGTATTTT
TRBV2,NA,NA,TRBJ1-1,CASSEDQAFVNTEAFF,TGTGCCAGCAGTGAAGATCAGGCATTTGTGAACACTGAAGCTTTCTTT
TRBV30,NA,NA,TRBJ1-1,CAWSVQSGEAFF,TGTGCCTGGAGTGTACAGAGTGGCGAAGCTTTCTTT
TRBV10-3,NA,NA,TRBJ1-4,CAISGEDGGEKLFF,TGTGCCATCAGTGGTGAGGACGGGGGTGAAAAACTGTTTTTT
TRBV28,NA,TRBD1,TRBJ1-4,CASSRGDRGREKLFF,TGTGCCAGCAGTCGCGGGGACAGGGGTCGTGAAAAACTGTTTTTT
TRBV27,NA,TRBD1,TRBJ1-6,CASSTTRLGQGLTPLHF,TGTGCCAGCAGCACAACTCGCCTGGGACAGGGGTTGACACCCCTCCACTTT
TRBV11-2,few,NA,TRBJ2-7,CASSPGLAYEQYF,TGTGCCAGCAGCCCGGGACTTGCCTACGAGCAGTACTTC
TRBV6-5,NA,NA,TRBJ1-1,CASSPRGVNTEAFF,TGTGCCAGCAGTCCCCGGGGGGTGAACACTGAAGCTTTCTTT
TRBV4-2,NA,TRBD2,TRBJ2-1,CASSQEGTSGAYNEQFF,TGTGCCAGCAGCCAAGAAGGGACTAGCGGGGCTTACAATGAGCAGTTCTTC
TRBV7-9,NA,NA,TRBJ1-1,CASSLAGAGTEAFF,TGTGCCAGCAGCTTAGCAGGGGCTGGCACTGAAGCTTTCTTT
TRBV29-1,once,NA,TRBJ2-3,CSVLPKDTQYF,TGCAGCGTCCTACCCAAGGATACGCAGTATTTT
TRBV5-1,NA,NA,TRBJ1-2,CASSLAGSNYGYTF,TGCGCCAGCAGCTTGGCCGGTTCTAACTATGGCTACACCTTC
TRBV7-9,once,TRBD1,TRBJ2-7,CASSFTGQGKTYEQYF,TGTGCCAGCAGCTTTACGGGACAGGGTAAGACCTACGAGCAGTACTTC
TRBV5-4,NA,NA,TRBJ2-7,CASSLAGRWEQYF,TGTGCCAGCAGCTTGGCTGGGCGTTGGGAGCAGTACTTC
TRBV7-2,NA,NA,TRBJ2-7,CASSPLRTSYEQYF,TGTGCCAGCAGCCCCTTGCGCACCTCCTACGAGCAGTACTTC
TRBV3-1/TRBV3-2,NA,NA,TRBJ1-3,CASSQGSSGNTIYF,TGTGCCAGCAGCCAAGGGAGCTCTGGAAACACCATATATTTT
TRBV6-5,NA,NA,TRBJ2-7,CASTRALPYEQYF,TGTGCCAGCACGCGGGCTCTACCCTACGAGCAGTACTTC
TRBV5-4,few,TRBD1,TRBJ2-1,CASSHRQGAPYNEQFF,TGTGCCAGCAGCCACCGACAGGGGGCCCCCTACAATGAGCAGTTCTTC
TRBV5-1,NA,TRBD2,TRBJ2-3,CASRYPLAGGPKDTQYF,TGCGCCAGCAGGTACCCACTAGCGGGAGGCCCCAAAGATACGCAGTATTTT
TRBV29-1,NA,TRBD2,TRBJ2-5,CSVGRSGGTETQYF,TGCAGCGTTGGTCGGTCGGGAGGGACGGAGACCCAGTACTTC
TRBV19,NA,TRBD1,TRBJ1-6,CASSTLDRGNNSPLHF,TGTGCCAGTAGTACCCTAGACAGGGGGAATAATTCACCCCTCCACTTT
TRBV6-5,NA,TRBD2,TRBJ2-2,CASRGAGTNTGELFF,TGTGCCAGCAGAGGAGCGGGGACCAACACCGGGGAGCTGTTTTTT
TRBV12-3/TRBV12-4,NA,NA,TRBJ1-4,CASSDHEEGKLFF,TGTGCCAGCAGCGATCACGAGGAGGGAAAACTGTTTTTT
TRBV7-3,NA,NA,TRBJ2-2,CASSLTGLYTGELFF,TGTGCCAGCAGCTTAACGGGACTGTACACCGGGGAGCTGTTTTTT
TRBV6-5,NA,NA,TRBJ1-5,CASRGRGGNQPQHF,TGTGCCAGCAGGGGCAGGGGTGGCAATCAGCCCCAGCATTTT
TRBV9,NA,NA,TRBJ2-7,CASSMDSSSSYEQYF,TGTGCCAGCTCGATGGATAGCTCGAGCTCCTACGAGCAGTACTTC
TRBV7-9,NA,NA,TRBJ1-1,CASSSQTAGNTEAFF,TGTGCCAGCAGCTCCCAGACGGCAGGTAACACTGAAGCTTTCTTT
TRBV11-2,NA,NA,TRBJ2-7,CASSLDLGATYEQYF,TGTGCCAGCAGCTTAGATCTGGGGGCCACCTACGAGCAGTACTTC
TRBV10-3,NA,TRBD2,TRBJ2-1,CATETSGYNEQFF,TGTGCCACAGAAACTAGCGGTTACAATGAGCAGTTCTTC
TRBV5-1,NA,NA,TRBJ1-1,CASSLVRVLSTEAFF,TGCGCCAGCAGCTTGGTGAGAGTTTTGAGCACTGAAGCTTTCTTT
TRBV7-3,NA,TRBD2,TRBJ2-1,CASSSLAGGPDEQFF,TGTGCCAGCAGCTCGCTAGCGGGAGGGCCGGATGAGCAGTTCTTC
TRBV2,NA,TRBD2,TRBJ2-1,CASNRGLAQNRNNEQFF,TGTGCCAGCAATCGCGGACTAGCGCAAAACAGGAACAATGAGCAGTTCTTC
TRBV6-5,NA,NA,TRBJ1-1,CASIEQETLNTEAFF,TGTGCCAGCATAGAACAGGAGACATTAAACACTGAAGCTTTCTTT
TRBV19,once,NA,TRBJ1-1,CATTQRNLNTEAFF,TGTGCCACCACGCAGCGAAACCTAAACACTGAAGCTTTCTTT
TRBV6-5,NA,NA,TRBJ2-1,CASSRAGGSEQFF,TGTGCCAGCAGTCGGGCCGGAGGGAGTGAGCAGTTCTTC
TRBV24-1,NA,TRBD2,TRBJ2-3,CATSDFRGSSYTDTQYF,TGTGCCACCAGTGATTTTCGCGGGAGTAGCTACACAGATACGCAGTATTTT
TRBV3-1/TRBV3-2,NA,NA,TRBJ1-2,CASSRIRTDGYTF,TGTGCCAGCAGCCGGATAAGGACAGATGGCTACACCTTC
TRBV10-3,NA,TRBD1,TRBJ1-2,CAISGGQGASYTF,TGTGCCATCAGTGGAGGACAGGGGGCGAGCTACACCTTC
TRBV28,NA,NA,TRBJ2-1,CASSLQTSYNEQFF,TGTGCCAGCAGTTTACAAACTAGTTACAATGAGCAGTTCTTC
TRBV28,NA,NA,TRBJ1-4,CASGGWAEKLFF,TGTGCCAGCGGTGGGTGGGCTGAAAAACTGTTTTTT
TRBV28,NA,NA,TRBJ1-2,CASSPKYRVWKDGYTF,TGTGCCAGCAGTCCGAAATACAGGGTGTGGAAAGATGGCTACACCTTC